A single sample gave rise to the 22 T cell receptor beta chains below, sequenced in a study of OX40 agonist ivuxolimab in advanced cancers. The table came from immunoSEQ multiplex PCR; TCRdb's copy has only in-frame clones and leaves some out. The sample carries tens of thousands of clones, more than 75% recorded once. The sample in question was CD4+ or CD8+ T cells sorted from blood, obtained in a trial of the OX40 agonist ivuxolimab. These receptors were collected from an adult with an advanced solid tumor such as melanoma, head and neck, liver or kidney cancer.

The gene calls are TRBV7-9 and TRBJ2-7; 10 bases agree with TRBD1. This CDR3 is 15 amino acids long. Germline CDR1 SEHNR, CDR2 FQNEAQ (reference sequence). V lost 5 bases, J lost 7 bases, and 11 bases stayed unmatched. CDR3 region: CASSPSRQGAGEQYF. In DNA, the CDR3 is TGTGCCAGCAGCCCAAGCAGACAGGGGGCGGGGGAGCAGTACTTC.

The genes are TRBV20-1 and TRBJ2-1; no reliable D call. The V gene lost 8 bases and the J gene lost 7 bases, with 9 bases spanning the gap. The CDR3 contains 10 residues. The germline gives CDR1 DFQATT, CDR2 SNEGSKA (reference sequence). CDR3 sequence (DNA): TGCAGTACCCTGGGGAATGAGCAGTTCTTC. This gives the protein CSTLGNEQFF.

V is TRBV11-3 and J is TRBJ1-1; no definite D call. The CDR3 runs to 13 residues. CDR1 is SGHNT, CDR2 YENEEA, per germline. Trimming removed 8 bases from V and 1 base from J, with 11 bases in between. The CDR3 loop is CASGYTTNTEAFF. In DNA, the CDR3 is TGTGCCAGCGGATACACCACGAACACTGAAGCTTTCTTT.

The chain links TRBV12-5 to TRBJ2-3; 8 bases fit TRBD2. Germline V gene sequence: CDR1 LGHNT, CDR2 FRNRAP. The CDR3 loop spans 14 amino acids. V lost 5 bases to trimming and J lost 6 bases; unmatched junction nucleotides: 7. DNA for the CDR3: TGTGCTAGTGGTCCTGCGGGGGGCGGGGATACGCAGTATTTT. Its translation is CASGPAGGGDTQYF. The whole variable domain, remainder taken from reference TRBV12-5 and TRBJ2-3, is DARVTQTPRHKVTEMGQEVTMRCQPILGHNTVFWYRQTMMQGLELLAYFRNRAPLDDSGMPKDRFSAEMPDATLATLKIQPSEPRDSAVYFCASGPAGGGDTQYFGPGTRLTVL.

The CDR3 DNA reads as TGCGCCAGCAGAAAAGACAGCGGGACAGGGGGCAACACTGAAGCTTTCTTT. Protein: CASRKDSGTGGNTEAFF. The V call is TRBV5-1, the J call TRBJ1-1, with TRBD1 identical over 12 bases. Germline V gene data show CDR1 as SGHRS and CDR2 as YFSETQ. The J segment lost 2 bases and the V segment lost 5 bases, leaving 10 bases of the junction unmatched. The CDR3 consists of 17 residues.

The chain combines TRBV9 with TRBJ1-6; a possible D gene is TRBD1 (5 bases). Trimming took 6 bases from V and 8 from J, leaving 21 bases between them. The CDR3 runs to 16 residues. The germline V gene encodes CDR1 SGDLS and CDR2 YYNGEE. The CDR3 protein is CASMRREGSFDSPLHF. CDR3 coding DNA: TGTGCCAGCATGCGTAGAGAGGGGAGTTTCGATTCACCCCTCCACTTT.

The CDR3 loop reads CATAPVAPYEQYF. In DNA form, the CDR3 reads TGTGCCACCGCGCCCGTGGCGCCCTACGAGCAGTACTTC. The V and J genes are TRBV11-2 and TRBJ2-7; D remains ambiguous. With 10 bases removed from V and 2 bases from J, the gap between germline ends came to 15 bases. This CDR3 is built from 13 residues. From germline, CDR1 is SGHAT and CDR2 FQNNGV.

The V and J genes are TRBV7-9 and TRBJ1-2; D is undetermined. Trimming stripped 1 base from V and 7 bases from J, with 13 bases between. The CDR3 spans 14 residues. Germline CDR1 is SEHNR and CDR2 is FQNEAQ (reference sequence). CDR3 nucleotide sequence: TGTGCCAGCAGCTTAGAAGGTCTTGGTGTTGGCTACACCTTC. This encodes CASSLEGLGVGYTF.

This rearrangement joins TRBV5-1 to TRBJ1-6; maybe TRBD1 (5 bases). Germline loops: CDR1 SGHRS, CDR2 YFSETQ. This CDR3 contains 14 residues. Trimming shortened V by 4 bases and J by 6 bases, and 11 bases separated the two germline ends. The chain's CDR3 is CASSPRDVNSPLHF. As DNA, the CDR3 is TGCGCCAGCAGCCCCAGGGACGTTAATTCACCCCTCCACTTT. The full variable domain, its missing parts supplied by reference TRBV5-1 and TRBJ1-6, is KAGVTQTPRYLIKTRGQQVTLSCSPISGHRSVSWYQQTPGQGLQFLFEYFSETQRNKGNFPGRFSGRQFSNSRSEMNVSTLELGDSALYLCASSPRDVNSPLHFGNGTRLTVT.

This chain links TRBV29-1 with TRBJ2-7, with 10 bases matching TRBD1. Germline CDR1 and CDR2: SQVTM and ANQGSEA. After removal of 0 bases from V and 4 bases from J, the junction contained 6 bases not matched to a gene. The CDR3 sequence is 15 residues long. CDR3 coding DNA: TGCAGCGTTGAAGAGGTGGGGGGACAGGGGTACGAGCAGTACTTC. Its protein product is CSVEEVGGQGYEQYF.

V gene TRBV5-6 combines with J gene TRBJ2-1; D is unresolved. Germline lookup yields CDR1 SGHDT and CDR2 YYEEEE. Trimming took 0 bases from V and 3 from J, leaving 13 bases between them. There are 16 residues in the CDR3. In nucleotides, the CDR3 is TGTGCCAGCAGCTTGGCCGGGCGGATGAGCTACAATGAGCAGTTCTTC. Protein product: CASSLAGRMSYNEQFF.

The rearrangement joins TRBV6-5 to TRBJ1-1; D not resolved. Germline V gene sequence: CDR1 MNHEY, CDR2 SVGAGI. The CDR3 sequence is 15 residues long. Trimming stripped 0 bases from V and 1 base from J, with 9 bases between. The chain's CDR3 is CASSYSPWQNTEAFF. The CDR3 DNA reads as TGTGCCAGCAGTTACTCCCCGTGGCAGAACACTGAAGCTTTCTTT.

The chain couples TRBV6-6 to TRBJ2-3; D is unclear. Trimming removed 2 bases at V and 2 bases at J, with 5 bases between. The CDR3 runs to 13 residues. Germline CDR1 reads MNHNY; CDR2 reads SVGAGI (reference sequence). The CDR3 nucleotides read TGTGCCAGCAGTTACAGGGCCACAGATACGCAGTATTTT. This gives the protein CASSYRATDTQYF.

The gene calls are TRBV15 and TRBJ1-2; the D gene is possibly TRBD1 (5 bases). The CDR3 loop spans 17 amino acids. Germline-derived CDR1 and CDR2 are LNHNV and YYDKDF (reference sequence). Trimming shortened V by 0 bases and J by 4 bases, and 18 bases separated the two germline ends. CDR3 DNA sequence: TGTGCCACCAGCAGAGATGGTTCGGGGGTTCTCAGCTATGGCTACACCTTC. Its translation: CATSRDGSGVLSYGYTF. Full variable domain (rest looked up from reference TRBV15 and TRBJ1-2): DAMVIQNPRYQVTQFGKPVTLSCSQTLNHNVMYWYQQKSSQAPKLLFHYYDKDFNNEADTPDNFQSRRPNTSFCFLDIRSPGLGDTAMYLCATSRDGSGVLSYGYTFGSGTRLTVV.

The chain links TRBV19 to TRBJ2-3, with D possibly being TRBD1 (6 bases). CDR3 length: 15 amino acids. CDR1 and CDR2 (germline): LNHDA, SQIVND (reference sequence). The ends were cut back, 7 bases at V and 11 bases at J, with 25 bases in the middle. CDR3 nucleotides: TGTGCCAGTACCGGAATACAGGGCTCATCTCCCCAGCAGTATTTT. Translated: CASTGIQGSSPQQYF.

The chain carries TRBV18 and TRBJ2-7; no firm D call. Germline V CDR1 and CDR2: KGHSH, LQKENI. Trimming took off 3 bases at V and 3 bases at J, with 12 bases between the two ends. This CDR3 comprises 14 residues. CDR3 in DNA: TGTGCCAGCTCACCGACGGTAAAGGGCTACGAGCAGTACTTC. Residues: CASSPTVKGYEQYF.

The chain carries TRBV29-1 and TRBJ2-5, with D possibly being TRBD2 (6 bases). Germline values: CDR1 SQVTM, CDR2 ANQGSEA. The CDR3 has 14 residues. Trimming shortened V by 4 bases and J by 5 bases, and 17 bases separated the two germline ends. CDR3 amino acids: CSVGSGGVGETQYF. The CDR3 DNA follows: TGCAGCGTTGGGAGTGGCGGGGTCGGGGAGACCCAGTACTTC.

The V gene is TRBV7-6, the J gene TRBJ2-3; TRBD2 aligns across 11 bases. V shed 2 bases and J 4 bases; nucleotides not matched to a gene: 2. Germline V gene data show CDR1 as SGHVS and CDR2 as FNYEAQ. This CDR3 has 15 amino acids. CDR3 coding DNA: TGTGCCAGCAGCTTACTAGCGGGGGGCCCAGATACGCAGTATTTT. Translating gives CASSLLAGGPDTQYF.

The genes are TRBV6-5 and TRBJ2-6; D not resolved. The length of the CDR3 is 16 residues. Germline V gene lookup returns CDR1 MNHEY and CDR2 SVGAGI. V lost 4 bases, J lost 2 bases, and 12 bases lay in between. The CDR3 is CASSFHDSAGANVLTF. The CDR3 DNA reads TGTGCCAGCAGTTTCCACGACTCAGCTGGGGCCAACGTCCTGACTTTC.

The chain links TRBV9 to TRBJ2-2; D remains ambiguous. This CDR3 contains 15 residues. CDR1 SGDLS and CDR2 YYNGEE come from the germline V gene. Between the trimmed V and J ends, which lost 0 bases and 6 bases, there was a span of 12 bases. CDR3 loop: CASSVATPVAGELFF. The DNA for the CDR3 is TGTGCCAGCAGCGTAGCGACCCCCGTTGCCGGGGAGCTGTTTTTT.

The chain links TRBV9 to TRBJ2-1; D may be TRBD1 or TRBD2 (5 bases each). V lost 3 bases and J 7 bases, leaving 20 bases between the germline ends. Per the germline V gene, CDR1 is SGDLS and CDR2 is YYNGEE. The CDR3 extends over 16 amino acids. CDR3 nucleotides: TGTGCCAGCAGCGCCTCCGGGACCTCGGAATGGAATGAGCAGTTCTTC. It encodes CASSASGTSEWNEQFF.

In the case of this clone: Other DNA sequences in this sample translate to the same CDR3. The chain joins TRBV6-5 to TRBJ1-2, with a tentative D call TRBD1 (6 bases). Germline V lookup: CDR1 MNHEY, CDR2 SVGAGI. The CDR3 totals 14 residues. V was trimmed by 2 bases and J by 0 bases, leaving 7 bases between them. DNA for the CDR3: TGTGCCAGCAGTTACGGGGGCCCTAACTATGGCTACACCTTC. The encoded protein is CASSYGGPNYGYTF.